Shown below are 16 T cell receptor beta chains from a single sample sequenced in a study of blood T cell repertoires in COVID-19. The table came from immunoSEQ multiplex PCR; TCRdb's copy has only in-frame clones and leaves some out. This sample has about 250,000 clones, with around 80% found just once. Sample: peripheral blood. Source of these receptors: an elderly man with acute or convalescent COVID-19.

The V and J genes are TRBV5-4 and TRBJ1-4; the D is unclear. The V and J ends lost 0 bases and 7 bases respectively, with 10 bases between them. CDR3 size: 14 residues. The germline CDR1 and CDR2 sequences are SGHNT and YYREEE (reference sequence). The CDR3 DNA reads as TGTGCCAGCAGCTTGGACTCGTTCGCTGAAAAACTGTTTTTT. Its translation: CASSLDSFAEKLFF.

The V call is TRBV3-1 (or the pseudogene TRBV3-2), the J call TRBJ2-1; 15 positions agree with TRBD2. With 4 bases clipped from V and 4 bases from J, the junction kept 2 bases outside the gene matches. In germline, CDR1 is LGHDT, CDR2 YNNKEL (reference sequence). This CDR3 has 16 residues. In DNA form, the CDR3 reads TGTGCCAGCAGCCCAGGACTAGCGGGGGGGTACAATGAGCAGTTCTTC. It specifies CASSPGLAGGYNEQFF.

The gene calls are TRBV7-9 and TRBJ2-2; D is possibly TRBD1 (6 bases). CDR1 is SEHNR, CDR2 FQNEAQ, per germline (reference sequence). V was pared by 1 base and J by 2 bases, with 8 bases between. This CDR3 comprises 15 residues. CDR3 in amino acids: CASSLVGGNTGELFF. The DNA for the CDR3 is TGTGCCAGCAGCTTAGTAGGGGGAAACACCGGGGAGCTGTTTTTT.

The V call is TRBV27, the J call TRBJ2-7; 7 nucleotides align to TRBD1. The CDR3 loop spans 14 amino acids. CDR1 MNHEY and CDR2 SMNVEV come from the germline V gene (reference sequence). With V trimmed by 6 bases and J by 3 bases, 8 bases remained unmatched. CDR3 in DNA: TGTGCCAGCAGGATAGGTTCAGGGGGCTACGAGCAGTACTTC. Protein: CASRIGSGGYEQYF.

As DNA, the CDR3 is TGTGCCAGCAGCGTAGAGCGGACAGATAATTCACCCCTCCACTTT. This sequence encodes CASSVERTDNSPLHF. The chain combines TRBV9 with TRBJ1-6; D is perhaps TRBD1 (6 bases). Germline V CDR1 and CDR2: SGDLS, YYNGEE. V was cut by 0 bases and J by 5 bases, with 9 bases left in between. CDR3 length equals 15 residues.

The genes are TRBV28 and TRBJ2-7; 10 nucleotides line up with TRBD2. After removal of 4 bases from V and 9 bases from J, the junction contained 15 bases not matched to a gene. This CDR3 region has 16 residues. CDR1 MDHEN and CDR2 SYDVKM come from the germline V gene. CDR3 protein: CASSSSGLADGKAQYF. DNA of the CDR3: TGTGCCAGCAGTTCCTCCGGACTAGCGGACGGGAAAGCGCAGTACTTC. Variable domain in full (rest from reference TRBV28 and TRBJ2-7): DVKVTQSSRYLVKRTGEKVFLECVQDMDHENMFWYRQDPGLGLRLIYFSYDVKMKEKGDIPEGYSVSREKKERFSLILESASTNQTSMYLCASSSSGLADGKAQYFGPGTRLTVT.

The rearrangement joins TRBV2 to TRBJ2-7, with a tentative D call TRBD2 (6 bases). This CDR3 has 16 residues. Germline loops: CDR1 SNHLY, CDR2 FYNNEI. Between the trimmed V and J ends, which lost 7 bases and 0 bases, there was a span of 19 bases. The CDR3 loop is CASIFGRLGDSYEQYF. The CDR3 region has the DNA TGTGCCAGCATATTTGGGAGACTAGGCGACTCCTACGAGCAGTACTTC.

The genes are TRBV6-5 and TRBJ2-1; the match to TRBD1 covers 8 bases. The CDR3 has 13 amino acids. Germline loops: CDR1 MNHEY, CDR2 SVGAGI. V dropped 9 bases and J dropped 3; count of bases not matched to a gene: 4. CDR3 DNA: TGTGCCAGTAGGGACAGGTTCTACAATGAGCAGTTCTTC. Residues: CASRDRFYNEQFF.

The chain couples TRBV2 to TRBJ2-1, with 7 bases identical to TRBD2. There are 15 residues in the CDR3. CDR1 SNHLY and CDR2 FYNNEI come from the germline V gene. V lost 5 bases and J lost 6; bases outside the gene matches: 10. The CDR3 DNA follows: TGTGCCAGCAGTCTAAATAGCGGGCAAATCAATGAGCAGTTCTTC. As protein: CASSLNSGQINEQFF.

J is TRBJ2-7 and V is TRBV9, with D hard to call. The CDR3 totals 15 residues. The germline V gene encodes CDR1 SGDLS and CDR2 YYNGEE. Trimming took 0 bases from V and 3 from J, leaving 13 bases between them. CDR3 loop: CASSVAAGWNYEQYF. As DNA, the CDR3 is TGTGCCAGCAGCGTAGCGGCAGGTTGGAACTACGAGCAGTACTTC.

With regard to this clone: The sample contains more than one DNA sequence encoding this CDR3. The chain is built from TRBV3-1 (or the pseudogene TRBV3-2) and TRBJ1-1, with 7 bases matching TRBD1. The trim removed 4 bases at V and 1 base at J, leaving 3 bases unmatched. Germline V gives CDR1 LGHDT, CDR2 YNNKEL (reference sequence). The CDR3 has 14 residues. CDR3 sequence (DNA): TGTGCCAGCAGCCTTGGACAGGCGAACACTGAAGCTTTCTTT. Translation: CASSLGQANTEAFF.

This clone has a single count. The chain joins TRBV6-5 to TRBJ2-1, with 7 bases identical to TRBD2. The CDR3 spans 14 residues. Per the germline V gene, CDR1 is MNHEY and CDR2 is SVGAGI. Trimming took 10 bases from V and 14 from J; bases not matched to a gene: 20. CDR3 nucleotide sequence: TGTGCCACCGGCTTCCTTGTTGGGGAGGGGCTGGAGTTCTTC. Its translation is CATGFLVGEGLEFF.

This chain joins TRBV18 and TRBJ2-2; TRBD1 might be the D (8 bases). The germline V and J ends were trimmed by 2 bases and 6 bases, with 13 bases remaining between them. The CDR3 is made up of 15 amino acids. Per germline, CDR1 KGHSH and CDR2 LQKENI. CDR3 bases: TGTGCCAGCTCACCAAGGACAGGGAGGGCCGGGGAGCTGTTTTTT. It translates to CASSPRTGRAGELFF.

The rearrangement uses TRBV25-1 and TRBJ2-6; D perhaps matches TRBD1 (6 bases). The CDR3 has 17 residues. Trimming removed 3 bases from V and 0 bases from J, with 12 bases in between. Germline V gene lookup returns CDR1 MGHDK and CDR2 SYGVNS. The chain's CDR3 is CASSELGDISGANVLTF. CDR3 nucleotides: TGTGCCAGCAGTGAGTTAGGGGACATCTCTGGGGCCAACGTCCTGACTTTC.

For the CDR3, the DNA is TGTGCCAGCTGGAGGACTAGCGGGGCGAAAGAGACCCAGTACTTC. Amino acids: CASWRTSGAKETQYF. This chain links TRBV21-1 with TRBJ2-5; the D call of TRBD2 is as the table states it, not checked on the DNA. TRBV21-1 is reported as a pseudogene. The CDR3 is 15 residues long.

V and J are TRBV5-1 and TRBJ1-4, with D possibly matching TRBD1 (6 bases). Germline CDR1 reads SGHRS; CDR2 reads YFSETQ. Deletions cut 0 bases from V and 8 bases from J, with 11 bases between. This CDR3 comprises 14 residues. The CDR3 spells CASSLAGEREKLFF. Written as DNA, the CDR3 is TGCGCCAGCAGCTTGGCAGGGGAGAGGGAAAAACTGTTTTTT. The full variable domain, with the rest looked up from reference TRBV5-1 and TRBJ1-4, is KAGVTQTPRYLIKTRGQQVTLSCSPISGHRSVSWYQQTPGQGLQFLFEYFSETQRNKGNFPGRFSGRQFSNSRSEMNVSTLELGDSALYLCASSLAGEREKLFFGSGTQLSVL.